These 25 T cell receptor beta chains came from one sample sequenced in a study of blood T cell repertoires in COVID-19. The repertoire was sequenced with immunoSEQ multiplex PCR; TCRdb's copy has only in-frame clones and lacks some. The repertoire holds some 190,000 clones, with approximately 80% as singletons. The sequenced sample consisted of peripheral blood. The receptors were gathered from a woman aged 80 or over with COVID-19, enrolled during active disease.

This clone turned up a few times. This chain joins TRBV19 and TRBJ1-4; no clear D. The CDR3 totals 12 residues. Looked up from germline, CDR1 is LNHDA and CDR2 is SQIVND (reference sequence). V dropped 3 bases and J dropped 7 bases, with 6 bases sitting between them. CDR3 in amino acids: CASSMRLEKLFF. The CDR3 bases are TGTGCCAGTAGTATGAGACTTGAAAAACTGTTTTTT.

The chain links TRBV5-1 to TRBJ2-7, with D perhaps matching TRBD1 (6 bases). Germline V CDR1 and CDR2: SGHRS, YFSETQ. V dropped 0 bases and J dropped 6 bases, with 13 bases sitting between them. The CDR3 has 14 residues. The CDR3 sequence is CASSLAGDLSEQYF. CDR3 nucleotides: TGCGCCAGCAGCTTGGCAGGGGATCTTAGCGAGCAGTACTTC.

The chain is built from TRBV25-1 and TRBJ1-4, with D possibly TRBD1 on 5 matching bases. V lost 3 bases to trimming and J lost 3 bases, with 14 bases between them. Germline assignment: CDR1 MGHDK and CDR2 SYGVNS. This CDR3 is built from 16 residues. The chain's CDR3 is CASSEAQAGPNEKLFF. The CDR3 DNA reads TGTGCCAGCAGTGAGGCACAAGCGGGGCCTAATGAAAAACTGTTTTTT.

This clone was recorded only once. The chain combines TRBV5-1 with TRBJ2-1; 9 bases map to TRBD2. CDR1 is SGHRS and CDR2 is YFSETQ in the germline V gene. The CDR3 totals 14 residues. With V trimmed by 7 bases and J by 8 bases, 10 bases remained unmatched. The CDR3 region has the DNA TGCGCCAGCGATTCGGCGGGAGGGGGGGATGAGCAGTTCTTC. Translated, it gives CASDSAGGGDEQFF.

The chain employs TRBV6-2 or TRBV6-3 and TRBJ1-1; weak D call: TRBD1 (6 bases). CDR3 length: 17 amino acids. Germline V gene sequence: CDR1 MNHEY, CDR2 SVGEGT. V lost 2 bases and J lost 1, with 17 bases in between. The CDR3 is CASSYPLGGLANTEAFF. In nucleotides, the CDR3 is TGTGCCAGCAGTTACCCCCTGGGGGGGCTGGCGAACACTGAAGCTTTCTTT.

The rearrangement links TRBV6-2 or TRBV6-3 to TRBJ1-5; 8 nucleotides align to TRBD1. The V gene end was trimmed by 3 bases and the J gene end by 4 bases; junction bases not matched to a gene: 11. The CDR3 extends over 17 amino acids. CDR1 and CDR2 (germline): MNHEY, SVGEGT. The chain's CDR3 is CASSYLPGTGFNQPQHF. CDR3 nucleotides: TGTGCCAGCAGTTATCTACCGGGGACAGGATTTAATCAGCCCCAGCATTTT.

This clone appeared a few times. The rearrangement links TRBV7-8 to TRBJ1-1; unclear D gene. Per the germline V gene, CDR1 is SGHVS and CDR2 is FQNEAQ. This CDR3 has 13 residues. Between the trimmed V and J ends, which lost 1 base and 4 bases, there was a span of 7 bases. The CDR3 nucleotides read TGTGCCAGCAGCTTAGGCAGCGGCACTGAAGCTTTCTTT. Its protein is CASSLGSGTEAFF.

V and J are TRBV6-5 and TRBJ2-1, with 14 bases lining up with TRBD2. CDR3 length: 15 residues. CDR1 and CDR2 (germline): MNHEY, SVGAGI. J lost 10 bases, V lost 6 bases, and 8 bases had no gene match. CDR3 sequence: CASSYGLAGGGEQFF. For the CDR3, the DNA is TGTGCCAGCAGCTATGGACTAGCGGGGGGTGGCGAGCAGTTCTTC.

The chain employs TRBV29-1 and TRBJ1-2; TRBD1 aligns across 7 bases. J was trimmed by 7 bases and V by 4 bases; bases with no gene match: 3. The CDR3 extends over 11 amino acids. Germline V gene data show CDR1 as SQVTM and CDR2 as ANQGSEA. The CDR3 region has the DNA TGCAGCGTTGGACAGGGAGGTGGCTACACCTTC. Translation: CSVGQGGGYTF.

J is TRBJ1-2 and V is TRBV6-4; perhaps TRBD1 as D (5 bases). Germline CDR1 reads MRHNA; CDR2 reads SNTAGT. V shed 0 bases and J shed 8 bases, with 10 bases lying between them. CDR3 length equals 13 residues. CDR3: CASSDSLGRGYTF. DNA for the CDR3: TGTGCCAGCAGTGACTCGTTGGGGCGCGGCTACACCTTC.

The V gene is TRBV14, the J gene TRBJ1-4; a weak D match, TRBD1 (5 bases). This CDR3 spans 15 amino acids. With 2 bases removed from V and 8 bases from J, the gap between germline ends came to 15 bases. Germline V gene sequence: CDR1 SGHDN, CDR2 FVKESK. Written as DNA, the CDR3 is TGTGCCAGCAGCCAATTCGGGGGGTTTCGCGAAAAACTGTTTTTT. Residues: CASSQFGGFREKLFF.

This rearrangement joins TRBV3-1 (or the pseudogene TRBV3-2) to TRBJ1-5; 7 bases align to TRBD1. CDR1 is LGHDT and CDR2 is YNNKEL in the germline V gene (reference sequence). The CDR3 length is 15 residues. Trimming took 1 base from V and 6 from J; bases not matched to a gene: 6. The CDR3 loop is CASSQGGGSVQPQHF. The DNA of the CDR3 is TGTGCCAGCAGCCAAGGAGGGGGCTCGGTTCAGCCCCAGCATTTT.

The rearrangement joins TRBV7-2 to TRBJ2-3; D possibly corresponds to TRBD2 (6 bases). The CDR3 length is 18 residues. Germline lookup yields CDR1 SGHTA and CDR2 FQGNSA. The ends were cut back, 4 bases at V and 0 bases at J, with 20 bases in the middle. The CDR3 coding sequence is TGTGCCAGCAGCTCCCCCGGGCGGGGTTCCTCAAGCACAGATACGCAGTATTTT. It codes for CASSSPGRGSSSTDTQYF.

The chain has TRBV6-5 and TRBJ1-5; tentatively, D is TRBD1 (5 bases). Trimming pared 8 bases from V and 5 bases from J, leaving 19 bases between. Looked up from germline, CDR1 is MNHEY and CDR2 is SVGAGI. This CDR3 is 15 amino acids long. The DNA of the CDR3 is TGTGCCAGCCAAGTTACCCAGGGTTCGGATCAGCCCCAGCATTTT. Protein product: CASQVTQGSDQPQHF.

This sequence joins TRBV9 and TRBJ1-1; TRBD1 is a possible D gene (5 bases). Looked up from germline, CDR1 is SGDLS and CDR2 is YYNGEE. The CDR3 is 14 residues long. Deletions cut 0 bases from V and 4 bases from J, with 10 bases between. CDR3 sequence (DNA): TGTGCCAGCAGCGTAGCGGGGGTAGCCACTGAAGCTTTCTTT. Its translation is CASSVAGVATEAFF. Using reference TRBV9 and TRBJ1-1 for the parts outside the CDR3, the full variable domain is DSGVTQTPKHLITATGQRVTLRCSPRSGDLSVYWYQQSLDQGLQFLIQYYNGEERAKGNILERFSAQQFPDLHSELNLSSLELGDSALYFCASSVAGVATEAFFGQGTRLTVV.

CDR3 sequence: CASRSGTGGHEQYF. The CDR3 coding sequence is TGTGCCAGTAGATCCGGGACAGGGGGCCACGAGCAGTACTTC. V is TRBV19 and J is TRBJ2-7, with 12 bases aligning to TRBD1. V trimming: 6 bases; J trimming: 5 bases; junction bases outside the gene matches: 5. The CDR3 totals 14 residues. Germline loops: CDR1 LNHDA, CDR2 SQIVND (reference sequence).

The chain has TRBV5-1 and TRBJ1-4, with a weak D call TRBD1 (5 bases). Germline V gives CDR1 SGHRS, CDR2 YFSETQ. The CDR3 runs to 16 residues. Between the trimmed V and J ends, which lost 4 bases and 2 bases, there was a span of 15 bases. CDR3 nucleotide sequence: TGCGCCAGCAGCATACCCACAGGTAGCACTAATGAAAAACTGTTTTTT. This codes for CASSIPTGSTNEKLFF.

In nucleotides, the CDR3 is TGTGCCACGGGACAGCTTAACTATGGCTACACCTTC. As protein: CATGQLNYGYTF. The rearrangement links TRBV19 to TRBJ1-2; 7 bases fit TRBD1. The J segment lost 1 base and the V segment lost 10 bases, leaving 3 bases of the junction unmatched. The CDR3 spans 12 residues. Looked up from germline, CDR1 is LNHDA and CDR2 is SQIVND (reference sequence).

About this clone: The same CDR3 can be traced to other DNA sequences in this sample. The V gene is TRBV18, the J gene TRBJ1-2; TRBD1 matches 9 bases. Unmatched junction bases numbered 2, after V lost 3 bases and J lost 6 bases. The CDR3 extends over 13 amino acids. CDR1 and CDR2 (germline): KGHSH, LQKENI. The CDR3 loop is CASSPGQGDGYTF. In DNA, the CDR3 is TGTGCCAGCTCACCGGGACAGGGTGATGGCTACACCTTC.

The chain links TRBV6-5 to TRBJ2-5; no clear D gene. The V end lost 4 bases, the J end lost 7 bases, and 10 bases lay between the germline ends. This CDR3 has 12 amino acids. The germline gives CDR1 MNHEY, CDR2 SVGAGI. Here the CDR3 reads CASSSPGWTQYF. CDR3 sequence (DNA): TGTGCCAGCAGTTCCCCGGGTTGGACCCAGTACTTC.

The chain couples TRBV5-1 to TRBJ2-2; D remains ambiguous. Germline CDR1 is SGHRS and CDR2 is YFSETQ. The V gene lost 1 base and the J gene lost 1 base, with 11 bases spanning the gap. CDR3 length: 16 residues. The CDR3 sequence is CASSLRSDRNTGELFF. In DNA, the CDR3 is TGCGCCAGCAGCTTGAGATCAGATCGGAACACCGGGGAGCTGTTTTTT.

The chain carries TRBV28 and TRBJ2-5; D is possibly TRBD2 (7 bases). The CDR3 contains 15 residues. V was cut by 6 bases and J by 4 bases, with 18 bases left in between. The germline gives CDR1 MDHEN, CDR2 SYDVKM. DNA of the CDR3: TGTGCCAGCAGAAAACCTAGCGGAGGGGGAGAGACCCAGTACTTC. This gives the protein CASRKPSGGGETQYF.

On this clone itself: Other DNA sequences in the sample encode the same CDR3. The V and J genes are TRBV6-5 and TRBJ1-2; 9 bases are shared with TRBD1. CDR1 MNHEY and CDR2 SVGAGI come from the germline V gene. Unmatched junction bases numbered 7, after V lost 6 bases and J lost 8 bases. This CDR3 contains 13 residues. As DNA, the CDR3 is TGTGCCAGCAGACCACAGGGGGCTGGGGGCTACACCTTC. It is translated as CASRPQGAGGYTF.

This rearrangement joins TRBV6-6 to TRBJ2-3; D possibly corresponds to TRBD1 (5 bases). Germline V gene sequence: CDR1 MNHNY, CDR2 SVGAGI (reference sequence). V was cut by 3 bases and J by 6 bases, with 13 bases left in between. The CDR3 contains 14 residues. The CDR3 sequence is CASSYVGVRDTQYF. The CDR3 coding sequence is TGTGCCAGCAGTTATGTAGGGGTCAGGGATACGCAGTATTTT.

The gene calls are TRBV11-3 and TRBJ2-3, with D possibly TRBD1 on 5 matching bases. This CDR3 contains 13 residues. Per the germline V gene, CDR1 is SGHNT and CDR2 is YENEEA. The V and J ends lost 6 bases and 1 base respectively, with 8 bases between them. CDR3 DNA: TGTGCCAGCAGACAGGACGGCACAGATACGCAGTATTTT. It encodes CASRQDGTDTQYF.